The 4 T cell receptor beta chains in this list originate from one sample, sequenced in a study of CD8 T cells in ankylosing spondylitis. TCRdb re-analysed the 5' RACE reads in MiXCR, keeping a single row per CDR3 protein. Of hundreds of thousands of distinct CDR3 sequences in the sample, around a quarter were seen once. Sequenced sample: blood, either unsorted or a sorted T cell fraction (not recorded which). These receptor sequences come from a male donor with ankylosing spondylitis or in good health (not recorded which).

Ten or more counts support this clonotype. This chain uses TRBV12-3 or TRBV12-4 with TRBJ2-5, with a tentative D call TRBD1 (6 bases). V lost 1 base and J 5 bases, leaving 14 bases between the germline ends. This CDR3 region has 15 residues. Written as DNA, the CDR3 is TGTGCCAGCAGTTTAGACGCGCAAAGGGGGGAGACCCAGTACTTC. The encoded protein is CASSLDAQRGETQYF.

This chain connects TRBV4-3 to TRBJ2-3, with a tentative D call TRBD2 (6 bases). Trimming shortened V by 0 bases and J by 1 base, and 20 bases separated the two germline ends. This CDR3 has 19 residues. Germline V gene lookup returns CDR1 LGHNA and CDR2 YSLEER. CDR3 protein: CASSQDWLAGRIRTDTQYF. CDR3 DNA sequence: TGCGCCAGCAGCCAAGATTGGCTTGCGGGAAGGATTCGCACAGATACGCAGTATTTT.

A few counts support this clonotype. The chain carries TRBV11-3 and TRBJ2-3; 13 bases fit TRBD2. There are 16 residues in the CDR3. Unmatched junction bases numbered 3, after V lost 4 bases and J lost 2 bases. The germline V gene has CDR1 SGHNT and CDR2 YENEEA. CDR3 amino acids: CASSSGTSGTTDTQYF. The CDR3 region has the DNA TGTGCCAGCAGCTCCGGGACTAGCGGGACCACAGATACGCAGTATTTT.

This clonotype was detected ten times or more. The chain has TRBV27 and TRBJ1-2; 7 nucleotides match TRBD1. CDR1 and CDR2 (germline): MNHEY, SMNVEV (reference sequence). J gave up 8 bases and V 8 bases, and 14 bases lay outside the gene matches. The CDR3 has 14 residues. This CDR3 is CASGFRDREVGYTF. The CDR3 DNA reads TGTGCCAGCGGCTTCCGGGACAGAGAGGTCGGCTACACCTTC.